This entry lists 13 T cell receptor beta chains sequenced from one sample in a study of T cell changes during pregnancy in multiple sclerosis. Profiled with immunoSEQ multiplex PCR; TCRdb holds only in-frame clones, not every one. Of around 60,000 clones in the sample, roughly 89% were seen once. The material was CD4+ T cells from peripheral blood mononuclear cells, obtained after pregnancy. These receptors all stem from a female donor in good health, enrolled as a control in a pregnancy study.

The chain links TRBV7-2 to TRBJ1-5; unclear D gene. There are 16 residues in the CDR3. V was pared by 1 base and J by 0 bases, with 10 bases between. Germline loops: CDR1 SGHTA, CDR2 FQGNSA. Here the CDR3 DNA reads TGTGCCAGCAGCTTAGACCGGGGTTATAGCAATCAGCCCCAGCATTTT. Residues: CASSLDRGYSNQPQHF.

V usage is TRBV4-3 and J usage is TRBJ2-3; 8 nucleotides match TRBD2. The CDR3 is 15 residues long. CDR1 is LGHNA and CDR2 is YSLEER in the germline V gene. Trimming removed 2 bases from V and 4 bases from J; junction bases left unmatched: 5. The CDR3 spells CASSQLGTSSDTQYF. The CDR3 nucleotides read TGCGCCAGCAGCCAACTGGGGACTAGTTCAGATACGCAGTATTTT.

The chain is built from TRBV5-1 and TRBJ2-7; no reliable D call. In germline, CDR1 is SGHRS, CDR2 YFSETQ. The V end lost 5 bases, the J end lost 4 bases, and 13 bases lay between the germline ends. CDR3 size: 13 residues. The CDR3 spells CASRDPSGYEQYF. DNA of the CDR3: TGCGCCAGCAGGGATCCCTCCGGGTACGAGCAGTACTTC.

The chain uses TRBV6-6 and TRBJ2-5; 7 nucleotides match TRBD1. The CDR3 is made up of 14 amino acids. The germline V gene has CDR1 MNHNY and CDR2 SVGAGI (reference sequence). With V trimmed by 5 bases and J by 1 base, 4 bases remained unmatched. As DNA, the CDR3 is TGTGCCAGCAGTCAGGGACAGTTCCAAGAGACCCAGTACTTC. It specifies CASSQGQFQETQYF.

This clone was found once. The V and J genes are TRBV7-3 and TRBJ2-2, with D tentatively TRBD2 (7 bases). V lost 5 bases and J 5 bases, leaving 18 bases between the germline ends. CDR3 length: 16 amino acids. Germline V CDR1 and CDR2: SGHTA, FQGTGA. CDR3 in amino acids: CASSPAWGGRTGELFF. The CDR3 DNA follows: TGTGCCAGCAGCCCCGCGTGGGGGGGCCGTACCGGGGAGCTGTTTTTT.

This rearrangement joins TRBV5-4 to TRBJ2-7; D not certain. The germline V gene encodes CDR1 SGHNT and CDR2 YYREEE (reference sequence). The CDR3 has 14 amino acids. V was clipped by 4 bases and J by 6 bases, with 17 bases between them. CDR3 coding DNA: TGTGCCAGCAGCCGCGAGATGTCAGGTGGCGAGCAGTACTTC. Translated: CASSREMSGGEQYF.

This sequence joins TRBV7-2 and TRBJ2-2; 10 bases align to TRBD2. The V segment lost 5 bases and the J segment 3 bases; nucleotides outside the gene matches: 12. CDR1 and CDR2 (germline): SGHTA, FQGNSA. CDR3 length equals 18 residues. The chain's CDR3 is CASSRGGAGGRYTGELFF. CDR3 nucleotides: TGTGCCAGCAGCCGAGGGGGAGCGGGGGGGCGGTACACCGGGGAGCTGTTTTTT.

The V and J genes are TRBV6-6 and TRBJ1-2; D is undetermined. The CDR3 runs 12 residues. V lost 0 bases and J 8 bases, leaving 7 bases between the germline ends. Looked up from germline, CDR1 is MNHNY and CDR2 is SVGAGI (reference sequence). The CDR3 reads CASSYSREGYTF. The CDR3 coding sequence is TGTGCCAGCAGTTACTCGCGGGAGGGCTACACCTTC.

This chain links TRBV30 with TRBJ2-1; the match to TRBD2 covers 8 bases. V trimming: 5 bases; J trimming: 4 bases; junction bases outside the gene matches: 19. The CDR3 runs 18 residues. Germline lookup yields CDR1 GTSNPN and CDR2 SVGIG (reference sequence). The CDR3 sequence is CAWSDGGASMRGYNEQFF. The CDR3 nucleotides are TGTGCCTGGTCCGACGGGGGGGCATCGATGAGGGGATACAATGAGCAGTTCTTC.

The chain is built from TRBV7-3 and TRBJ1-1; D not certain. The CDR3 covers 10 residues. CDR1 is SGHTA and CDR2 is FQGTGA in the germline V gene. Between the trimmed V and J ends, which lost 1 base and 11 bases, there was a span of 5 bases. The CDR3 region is CASSLILAFF. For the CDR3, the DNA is TGTGCCAGCAGCTTAATCTTGGCTTTCTTT.

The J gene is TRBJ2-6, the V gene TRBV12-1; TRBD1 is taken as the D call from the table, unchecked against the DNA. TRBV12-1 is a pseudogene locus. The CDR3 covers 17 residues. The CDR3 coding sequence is TGTGCCAGCAGCTCACAGGGTTGGAGCTCTGGGGCCAACGTCCTGACTTTC. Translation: CASSSQGWSSGANVLTF.

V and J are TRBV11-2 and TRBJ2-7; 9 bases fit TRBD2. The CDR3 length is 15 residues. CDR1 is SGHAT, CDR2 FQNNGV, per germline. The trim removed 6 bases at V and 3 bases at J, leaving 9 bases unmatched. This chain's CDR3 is CASSPPGLAFYEQYF. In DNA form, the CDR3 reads TGTGCCAGCAGTCCCCCGGGACTAGCTTTCTACGAGCAGTACTTC. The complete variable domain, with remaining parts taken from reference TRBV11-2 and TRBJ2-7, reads EAGVAQSPRYKIIEKRQSVAFWCNPISGHATLYWYQQILGQGPKLLIQFQNNGVVDDSQLPKDRFSAERLKGVDSTLKIQPAKLEDSAVYLCASSPPGLAFYEQYFGPGTRLTVT.

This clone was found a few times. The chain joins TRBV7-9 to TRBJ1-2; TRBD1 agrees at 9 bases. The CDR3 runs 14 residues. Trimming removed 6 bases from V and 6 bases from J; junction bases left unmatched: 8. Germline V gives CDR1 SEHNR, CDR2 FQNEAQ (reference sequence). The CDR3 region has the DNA TGTGCCAGCAGATTCACAGGGGGCGGAGATGGCTACACCTTC. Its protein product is CASRFTGGGDGYTF.